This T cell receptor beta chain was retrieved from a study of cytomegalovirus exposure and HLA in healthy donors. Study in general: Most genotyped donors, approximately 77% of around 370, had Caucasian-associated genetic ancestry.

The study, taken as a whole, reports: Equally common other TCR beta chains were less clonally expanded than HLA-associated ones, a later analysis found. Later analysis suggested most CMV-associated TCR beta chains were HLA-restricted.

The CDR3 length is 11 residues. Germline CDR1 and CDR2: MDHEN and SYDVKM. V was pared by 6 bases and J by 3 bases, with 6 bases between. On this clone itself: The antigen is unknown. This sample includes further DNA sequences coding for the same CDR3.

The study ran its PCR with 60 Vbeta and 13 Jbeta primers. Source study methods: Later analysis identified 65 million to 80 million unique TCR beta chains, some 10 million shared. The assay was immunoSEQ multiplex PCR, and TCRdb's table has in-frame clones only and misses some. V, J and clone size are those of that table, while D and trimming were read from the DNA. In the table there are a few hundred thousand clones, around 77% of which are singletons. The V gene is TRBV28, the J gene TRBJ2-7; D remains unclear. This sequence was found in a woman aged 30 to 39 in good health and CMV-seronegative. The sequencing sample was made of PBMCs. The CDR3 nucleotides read TGTGCCAGCAGCTTCTACTACGAGCAGTACTTC. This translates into CASSFYYEQYF.